This entry describes one T cell receptor (beta chain). This clonotype was counted at least ten times. Its antigen specificity is not known. Base qualities are not at hand, and no much larger clone is one base apart. The instrument given in TCRdb is Illumina NovaSeq 6000. Using 5'RACE with constant-segment primers, TCRalpha and TCRbeta cDNA libraries were constructed, with sample barcodes and unique molecular identifiers added in the process. Trizol reagent was used to extract RNA from every sample. Amplification of the libraries took two PCR steps, and the second step added a second sample barcode plus Illumina TruSeq adapters. The libraries were sequenced on an Illumina NovaSeq using 2 x 150 bp paired-end reads. Regarding the original processing steps: With migec v1.2.7, reads were demultiplexed and then collapsed into UMI-guided consensus sequences. Using mixcr v2.1.11, UMI consensuses were aligned to TRA and TRB V and J templates and then assembled into clonotypes. A clonotype was counted as expanded or contracted only if both edgeR and NoisET called the change significant, with noise models trained on biological replicates. edgeR calls used a false discovery rate-adjusted p below 0.01 and a log2 fold-change threshold of 1. As an exploratory analysis of dynamics, max-normalized trajectories of the 1000 most abundant clonotypes were examined with PCA combined with hierarchical clustering. The CD4 or CD8 phenotype of responding clones was assigned using the separately sequenced CD4+ and CD8+ repertoires. In-frame beta chains were kept once TCRdb had trimmed the public reads at Q25 with fastp and called clones with MiXCR. A single entry per CDR3 protein holds the most common genes and DNA from its merged rows. The V and J calls were not made by the authors but by TCRdb's processing. This sample gives a few hundred thousand distinct CDR3 sequences in total; around 28% of them show up just once. Approximately 13% of the sample goes to the ten largest clones.

This entry belongs to a study of T-cell memory formation after mild COVID-19 (dated by TCRdb to the early 2020s). Regarding the study in general: TCR sequence clusters from the two donors were found to be largely donor specific. The cohort was made up of two young adult volunteers, one female and one male, who were previously healthy. In a couple of donors, T-cell clones that expanded and contracted after mild COVID-19 were tracked by sequencing TCRalpha and TCRbeta repertoires over time. General study outcomes and caveats: From day 15 to 85, contracting clones showed balanced CD4/CD8 phenotypes, whereas a second wave of clones that expanded from day 15 to 37 leaned towards CD4+. The study covered only two mild cases, and larger cohorts including severe cases with pre-infection samples were considered necessary. The detection of some responding clones in pre-infection memory suggests that pre-existing cross-reactive memory T cells joined the SARS-CoV-2 response. Contracting CD4+ clones were found mainly in CM and EM memory subsets, while CD8+ clones were enriched in EMRA. SARS-CoV-2 specificity was not confirmed for the second-wave clones peaking on day 37.

Compared with germline, V lacks 2 bases and J lacks 0 bases; bases without a gene match: 5. Inclusive of the bounding cysteine and phenylalanine, the CDR3 is 16 residues long. Only the CDR3 DNA is retained, 48 bases long and in frame from the first base. As encoded in the germline V gene, CDR1 is SGHTA while CDR2 is FQGTGA. Ficoll-Paque density gradient centrifugation was used to isolate PBMCs. Sample: PBMCs or a T cell subset sorted from them (not recorded which). The receptor comes from an adult woman who had mild COVID-19 (a few samples of this study predate the infection). The sample titles of this study are shuffled in the database, so cell type and time point are left out; the donor was told from shared clones. The chain was built from TRBV7-3 and TRBJ2-3; 7 bases in the junction line up with TRBD2. This receptor carries the CDR3 CASSLGLAASTDTQYF. The nucleotide sequence is given as TGTGCCAGCAGCTTAGGGCTAGCGGCAAGCACAGATACGCAGTATTTT. The full variable domain, with segments outside the CDR3 supplied by the reference TRBV7-3 and TRBJ2-3 proteins, appears as GAGVSQTPSNKVTEKGKYVELRCDPISGHTALYWYRQSLGQGPEFLIYFQGTGAADDSGLPNDRFFAVRPEGSVSTLKIQRTERGDSAVYLCASSLGLAASTDTQYFGPGTRLTVL.